This T cell receptor beta chain is drawn from a study of OX40 agonist ivuxolimab in advanced cancers. Whole-study context: One hepatocellular carcinoma and a couple of cutaneous melanoma patients partially responded.

Only in-frame clones appear in the TCRdb table, and some are missing; sequencing was by immunoSEQ multiplex PCR. The sample carries 40,000 to 45,000 clones, roughly 78% recorded once. The receptor was derived from an adult with an advanced solid tumor such as melanoma, head and neck, liver or kidney cancer. The starting material was CD4+ or CD8+ T cells sorted from blood, obtained in a trial of the OX40 agonist ivuxolimab.

This chain's CDR3 is CASSFKGTGANVLTF. The CDR3 coding sequence is TGTGCCAGCAGCTTTAAGGGTACTGGGGCCAACGTCCTGACTTTC. The chain employs TRBV7-2 and TRBJ2-6; D is ambiguous. There are 15 residues in the CDR3. Deletions cut 3 bases from V and 2 bases from J, with 8 bases between. Germline CDR1 is SGHTA and CDR2 is FQGNSA.